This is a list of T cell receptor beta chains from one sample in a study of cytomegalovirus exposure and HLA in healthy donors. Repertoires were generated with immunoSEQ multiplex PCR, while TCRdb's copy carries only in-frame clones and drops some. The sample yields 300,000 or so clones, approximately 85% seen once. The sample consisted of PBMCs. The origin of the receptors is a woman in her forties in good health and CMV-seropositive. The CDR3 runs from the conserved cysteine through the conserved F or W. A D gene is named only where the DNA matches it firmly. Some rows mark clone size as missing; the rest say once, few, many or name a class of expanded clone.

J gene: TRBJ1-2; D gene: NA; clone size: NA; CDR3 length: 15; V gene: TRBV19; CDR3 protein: CASSPRQVFQGGYTF; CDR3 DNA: TGTGCCAGTAGTCCCCGACAGGTCTTTCAGGGTGGCTACACCTTC
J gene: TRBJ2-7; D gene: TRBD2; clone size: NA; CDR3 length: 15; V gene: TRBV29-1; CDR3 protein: CSVLGLAGVVYEQYF; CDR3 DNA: TGCAGCGTTTTGGGACTAGCGGGAGTAGTCTACGAGCAGTACTTC
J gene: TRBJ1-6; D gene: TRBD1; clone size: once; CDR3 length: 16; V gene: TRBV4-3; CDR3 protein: CASSPRTGGASSPLHF; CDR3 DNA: TGCGCCAGCAGCCCGAGAACAGGGGGCGCCTCATCACCCCTCCACTTT
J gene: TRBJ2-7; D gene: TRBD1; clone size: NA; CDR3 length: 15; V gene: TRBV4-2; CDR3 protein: CASSQDVTGAYEQYF; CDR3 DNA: TGTGCCAGCAGCCAAGATGTAACAGGGGCCTACGAGCAGTACTTC
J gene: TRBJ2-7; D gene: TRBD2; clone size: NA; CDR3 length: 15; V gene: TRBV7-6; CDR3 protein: CASSPLAGARGEQYF; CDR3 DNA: TGTGCCAGCAGCCCTTTAGCGGGAGCCCGGGGCGAGCAGTACTTC
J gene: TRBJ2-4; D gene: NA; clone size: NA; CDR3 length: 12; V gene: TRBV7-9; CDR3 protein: CASSSSQNSQYF; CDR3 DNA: TGTGCCAGCAGCTCGAGCCAAAACAGTCAGTACTTC
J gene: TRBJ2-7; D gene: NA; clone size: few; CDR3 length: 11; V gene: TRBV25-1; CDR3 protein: CASRTGPEQYF; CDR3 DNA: TGTGCCAGCAGGACAGGTCCCGAGCAGTACTTC
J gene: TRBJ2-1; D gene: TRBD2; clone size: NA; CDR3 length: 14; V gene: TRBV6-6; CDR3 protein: CASSYETSFNEQFF; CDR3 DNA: TGTGCCAGCAGCTATGAGACTAGCTTCAATGAGCAGTTCTTC
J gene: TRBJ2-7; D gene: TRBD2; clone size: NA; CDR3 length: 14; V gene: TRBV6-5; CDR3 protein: CASRGTSGPYEQYF; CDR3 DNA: TGTGCCAGCAGGGGGACTAGCGGGCCATACGAGCAGTACTTC
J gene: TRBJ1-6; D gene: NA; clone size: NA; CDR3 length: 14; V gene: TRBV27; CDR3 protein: CASSLGTDSSPLHF; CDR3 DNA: TGTGCCAGCAGTTTAGGTACCGACAGTTCACCCCTCCACTTT
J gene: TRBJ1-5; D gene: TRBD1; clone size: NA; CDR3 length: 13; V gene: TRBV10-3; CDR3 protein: CAIKGQGDQPQHF; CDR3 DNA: TGTGCCATCAAAGGACAGGGCGATCAGCCCCAGCATTTT
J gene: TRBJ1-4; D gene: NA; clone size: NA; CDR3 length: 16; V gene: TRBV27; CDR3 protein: CASSHTSWEANEKLFF; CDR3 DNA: TGTGCCAGCAGCCACACCTCGTGGGAGGCTAATGAAAAACTGTTTTTT